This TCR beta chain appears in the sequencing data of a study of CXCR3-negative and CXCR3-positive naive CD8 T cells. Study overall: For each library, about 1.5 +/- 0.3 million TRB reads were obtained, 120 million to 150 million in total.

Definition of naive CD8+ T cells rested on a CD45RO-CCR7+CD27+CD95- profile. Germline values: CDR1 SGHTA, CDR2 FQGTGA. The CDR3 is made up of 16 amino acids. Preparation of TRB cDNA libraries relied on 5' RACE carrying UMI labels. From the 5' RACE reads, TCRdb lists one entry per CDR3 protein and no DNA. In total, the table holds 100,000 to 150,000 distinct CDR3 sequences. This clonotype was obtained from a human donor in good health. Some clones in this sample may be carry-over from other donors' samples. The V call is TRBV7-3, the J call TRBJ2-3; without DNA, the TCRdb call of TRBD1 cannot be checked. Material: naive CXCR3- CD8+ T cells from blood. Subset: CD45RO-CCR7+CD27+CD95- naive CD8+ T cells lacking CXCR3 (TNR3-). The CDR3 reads CASSPKIGGSTDTQYF.